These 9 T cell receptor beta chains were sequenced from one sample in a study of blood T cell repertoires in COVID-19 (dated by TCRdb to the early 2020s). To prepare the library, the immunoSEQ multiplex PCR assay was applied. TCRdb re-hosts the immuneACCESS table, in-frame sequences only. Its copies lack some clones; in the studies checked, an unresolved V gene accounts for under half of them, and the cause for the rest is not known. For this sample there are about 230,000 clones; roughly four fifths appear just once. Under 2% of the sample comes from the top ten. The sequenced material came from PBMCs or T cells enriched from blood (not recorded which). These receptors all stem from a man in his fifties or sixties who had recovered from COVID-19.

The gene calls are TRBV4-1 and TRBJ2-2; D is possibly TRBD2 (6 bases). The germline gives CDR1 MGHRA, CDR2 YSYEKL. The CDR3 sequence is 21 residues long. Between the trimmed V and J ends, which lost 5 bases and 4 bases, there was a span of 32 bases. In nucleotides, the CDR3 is TGCGCCAGCAGCGCTTCGGTGACGGGACTTTATAGCAAATCTGGCACCGGGGAGCTGTTTTTT. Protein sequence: CASSASVTGLYSKSGTGELFF.

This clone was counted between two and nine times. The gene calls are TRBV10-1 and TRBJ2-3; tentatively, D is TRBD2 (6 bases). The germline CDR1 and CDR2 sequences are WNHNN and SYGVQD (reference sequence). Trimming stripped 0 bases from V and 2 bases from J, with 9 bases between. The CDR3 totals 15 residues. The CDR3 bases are TGCGCCAGCAGTGAGTCGGCGGGGCTCACAGATACGCAGTATTTT. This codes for CASSESAGLTDTQYF.

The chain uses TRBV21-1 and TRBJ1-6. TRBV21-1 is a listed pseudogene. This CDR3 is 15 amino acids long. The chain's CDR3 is CASSKRTGSDSPLHF. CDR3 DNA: TGTGCCAGCAGTAAACGGACTGGGAGTGATTCACCCCTCCACTTT.

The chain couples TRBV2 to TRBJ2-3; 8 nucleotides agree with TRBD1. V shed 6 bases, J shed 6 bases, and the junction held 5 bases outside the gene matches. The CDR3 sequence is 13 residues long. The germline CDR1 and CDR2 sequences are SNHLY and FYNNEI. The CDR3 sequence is CASRKDRVDTQYF. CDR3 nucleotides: TGTGCCAGCAGGAAGGACAGGGTGGATACGCAGTATTTT.

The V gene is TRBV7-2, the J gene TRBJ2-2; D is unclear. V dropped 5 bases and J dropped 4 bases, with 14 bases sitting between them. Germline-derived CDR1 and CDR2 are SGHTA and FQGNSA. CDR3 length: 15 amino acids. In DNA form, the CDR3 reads TGTGCCAGCAGCGCCGGTCGGGTTGGCACCGGGGAGCTGTTTTTT. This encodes CASSAGRVGTGELFF.

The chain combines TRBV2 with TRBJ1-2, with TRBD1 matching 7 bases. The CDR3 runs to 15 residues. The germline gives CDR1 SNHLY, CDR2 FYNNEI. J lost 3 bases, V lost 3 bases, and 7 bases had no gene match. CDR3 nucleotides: TGTGCCAGCAGTGATTGGTCAGGGGGATACTATGGCTACACCTTC. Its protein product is CASSDWSGGYYGYTF.

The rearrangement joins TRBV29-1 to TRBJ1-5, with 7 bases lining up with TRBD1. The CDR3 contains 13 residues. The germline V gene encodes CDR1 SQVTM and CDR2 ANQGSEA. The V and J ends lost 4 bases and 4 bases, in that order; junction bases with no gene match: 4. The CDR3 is CSVGQGFNQPQHF. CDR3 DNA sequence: TGCAGCGTTGGACAGGGCTTTAATCAGCCCCAGCATTTT.

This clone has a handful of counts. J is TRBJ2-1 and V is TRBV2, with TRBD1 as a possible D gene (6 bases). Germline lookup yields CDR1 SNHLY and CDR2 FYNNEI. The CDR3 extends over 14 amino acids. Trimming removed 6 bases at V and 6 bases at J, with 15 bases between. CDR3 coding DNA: TGTGCCAGCAGCGCTCGGGACATGTTCAATGAGCAGTTCTTC. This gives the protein CASSARDMFNEQFF.

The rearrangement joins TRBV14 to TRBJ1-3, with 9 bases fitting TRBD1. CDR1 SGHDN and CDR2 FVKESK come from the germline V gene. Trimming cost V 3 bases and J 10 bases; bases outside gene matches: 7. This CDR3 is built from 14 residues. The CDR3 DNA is TGTGCCAGCAGCCAGCTGACAGGGGGATCAACCATATATTTT. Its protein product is CASSQLTGGSTIYF.